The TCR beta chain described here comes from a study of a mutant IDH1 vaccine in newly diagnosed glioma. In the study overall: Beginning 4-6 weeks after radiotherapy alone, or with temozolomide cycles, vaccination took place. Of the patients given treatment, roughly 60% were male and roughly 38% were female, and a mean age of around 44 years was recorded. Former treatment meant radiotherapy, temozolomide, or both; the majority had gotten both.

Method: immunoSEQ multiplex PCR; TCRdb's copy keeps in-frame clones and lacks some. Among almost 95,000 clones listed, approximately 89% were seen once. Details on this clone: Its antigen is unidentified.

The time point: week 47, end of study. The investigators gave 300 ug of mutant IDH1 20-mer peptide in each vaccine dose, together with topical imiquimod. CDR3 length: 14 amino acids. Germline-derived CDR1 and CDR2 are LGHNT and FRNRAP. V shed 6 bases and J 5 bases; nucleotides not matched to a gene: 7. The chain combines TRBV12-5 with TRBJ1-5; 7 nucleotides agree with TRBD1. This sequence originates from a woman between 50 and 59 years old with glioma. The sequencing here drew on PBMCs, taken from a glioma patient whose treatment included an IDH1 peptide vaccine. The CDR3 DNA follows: TGTGCTAGTGGCTTACGGACAGGCTATCAGCCCCAGCATTTT. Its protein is CASGLRTGYQPQHF.